Sequencing of this TCR beta chain was carried out in a study of cytomegalovirus exposure and HLA in healthy donors. Study-wide results and caveats: There were some public TCRs occurring in many donors, but most TCR sequences were rare.

The germline V gene encodes CDR1 SEHNR and CDR2 FQNEAQ (reference sequence). The CDR3 contains 14 residues. V was clipped by 4 bases and J by 5 bases, with 15 bases between them. Sequencing was performed with immunoSEQ multiplex PCR; in TCRdb, only in-frame clones are kept and a portion is missing. The repertoire includes 190,000 or so clones, approximately 82% of them detected once, and roughly 12% sits in the top ten. Comment on this clone: Its antigen is unidentified.

V and J are TRBV7-9 and TRBJ2-7, with D perhaps TRBD1 (7 bases). Sequenced material: PBMCs. This clonotype was sampled from a woman in her twenties or thirties in good health and CMV-seropositive. The CDR3 sequence is CASSSTGRLDEQYF. CDR3 DNA: TGTGCCAGCAGCTCGACAGGGAGGTTGGACGAGCAGTACTTC.